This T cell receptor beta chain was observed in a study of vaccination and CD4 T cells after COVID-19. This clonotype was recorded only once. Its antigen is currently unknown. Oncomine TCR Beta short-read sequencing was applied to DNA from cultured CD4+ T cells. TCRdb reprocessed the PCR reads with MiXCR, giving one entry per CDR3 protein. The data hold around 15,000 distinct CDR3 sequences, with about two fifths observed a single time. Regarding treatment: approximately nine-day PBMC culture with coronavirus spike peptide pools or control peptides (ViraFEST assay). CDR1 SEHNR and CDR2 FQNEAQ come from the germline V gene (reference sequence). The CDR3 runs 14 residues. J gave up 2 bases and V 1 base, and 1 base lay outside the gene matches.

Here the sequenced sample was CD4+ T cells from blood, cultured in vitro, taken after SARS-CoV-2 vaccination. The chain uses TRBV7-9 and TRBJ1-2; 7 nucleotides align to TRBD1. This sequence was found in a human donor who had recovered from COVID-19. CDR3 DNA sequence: TGTGCCAGCAGCTTAGGGGACAGAAACTATGGCTACACCTTC. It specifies CASSLGDRNYGYTF.